Listed below are T cell receptor beta chains from one sample, sequenced in a study of a mutant IDH1 vaccine in newly diagnosed glioma. The repertoire was sequenced with immunoSEQ multiplex PCR; TCRdb's copy has only in-frame clones and lacks some. The sample shows roughly 50,000 clones, roughly 84% of them seen only once. Antigens for these TCRs are unknown. The sequences come from PBMCs, collected from a glioma patient whose treatment included an IDH1 peptide vaccine. The receptors were sampled from a woman aged 18 to 35 with glioma. Each CDR3 is given with its conserved first and last residue. The order of the fields is J gene, V gene, CDR3 protein.

j_call: TRBJ2-5
v_call: TRBV6-6
cdr3_aa: CASSYPIGLEETQYF

j_call: TRBJ1-1
v_call: TRBV19
cdr3_aa: CASSIGNTEAFF

j_call: TRBJ2-7
v_call: TRBV11-3
cdr3_aa: CASSPGASRAKEYF

j_call: TRBJ1-4
v_call: TRBV27
cdr3_aa: CASSLGRRPNEKLFF

j_call: TRBJ2-7
v_call: TRBV4-2
cdr3_aa: CASSQDGAKQYF

j_call: TRBJ2-7
v_call: TRBV7-9
cdr3_aa: CASSFTSDEQYF

j_call: TRBJ1-1
v_call: TRBV5-1
cdr3_aa: CASSSTGGTEAFF

j_call: TRBJ1-4
v_call: TRBV7-3
cdr3_aa: CASSFPRTGATNEKLFF

j_call: TRBJ1-1
v_call: TRBV6-1
cdr3_aa: CASSVRGAMNTEAFF

j_call: TRBJ2-5
v_call: TRBV10-3
cdr3_aa: CAISETGDQETQYF

j_call: TRBJ2-3
v_call: TRBV7-7
cdr3_aa: CASSFGGTDTQYF

j_call: TRBJ2-3
v_call: TRBV4-3
cdr3_aa: CASSQSSVAGGPTDTQYF

j_call: TRBJ1-1
v_call: TRBV11-1
cdr3_aa: CASSLSLGQSAEAFF

j_call: TRBJ2-7
v_call: TRBV19
cdr3_aa: CASSIARSYEQYF

j_call: TRBJ1-5
v_call: TRBV15
cdr3_aa: CATSRRGHTLSNQPQHF

j_call: TRBJ1-2
v_call: TRBV27
cdr3_aa: CASSFRSLNYGYTF

j_call: TRBJ1-2
v_call: TRBV27
cdr3_aa: CASSLRGGGNYGYTF

j_call: TRBJ2-1
v_call: TRBV13
cdr3_aa: CASSPEFF

j_call: TRBJ2-7
v_call: TRBV6-6
cdr3_aa: CASSYGTGIEQYF

j_call: TRBJ2-7
v_call: TRBV9
cdr3_aa: CASSAGVAGVRNEQYF

j_call: TRBJ2-7
v_call: TRBV13
cdr3_aa: CASSLGGLLGAPYEQYF

j_call: TRBJ2-5
v_call: TRBV6-6
cdr3_aa: CASSRGTQYF

j_call: TRBJ2-7
v_call: TRBV5-1
cdr3_aa: CASSLDYPSEQYF

j_call: TRBJ2-7
v_call: TRBV27
cdr3_aa: CASSRTGTSGPQRYEQYF

j_call: TRBJ1-5
v_call: TRBV4-1
cdr3_aa: CASSQEGAPGQPQHF

j_call: TRBJ1-1
v_call: TRBV7-9
cdr3_aa: CASSSQGNWVNTEAFF

j_call: TRBJ1-2
v_call: TRBV4-1
cdr3_aa: CASSQAGGYGYTF

j_call: TRBJ2-1
v_call: TRBV5-6
cdr3_aa: CASSPGGPEQFF

j_call: TRBJ2-2
v_call: TRBV6-5
cdr3_aa: CASSYRDREKLFF

j_call: TRBJ2-7
v_call: TRBV11-3
cdr3_aa: CASSLEGSYYEQYF

j_call: TRBJ1-2
v_call: TRBV27
cdr3_aa: CASSSETGARGYTF

j_call: TRBJ1-3
v_call: TRBV2
cdr3_aa: CASCPSMGNTIYF

j_call: TRBJ1-2
v_call: TRBV4-2
cdr3_aa: CASSPAPRGPYGYTF

j_call: TRBJ2-1
v_call: TRBV6-6
cdr3_aa: CASSYGIRGSYNEQFF

j_call: TRBJ2-5
v_call: TRBV19
cdr3_aa: CASSTAQGAGETQYF

j_call: TRBJ1-4
v_call: TRBV5-1
cdr3_aa: CASRSAGVKSEKLFF

j_call: TRBJ2-7
v_call: TRBV27
cdr3_aa: CASSRRGLREQYF

j_call: TRBJ2-3
v_call: TRBV15
cdr3_aa: CATSRDFGGGADTQYF

j_call: TRBJ1-4
v_call: TRBV19
cdr3_aa: CARVVPPGGACVATNEKLFF

j_call: TRBJ1-3
v_call: TRBV4-2
cdr3_aa: CASSQDVGQGSGNTIYF

j_call: TRBJ2-2
v_call: TRBV9
cdr3_aa: CASSVGGTGELFF